What follows is one T cell receptor (beta chain) and its context. Its antigen is currently unknown. The time point denotes: patch test 1, 2 weeks after DPC sensitization. Treatment: therapeutic diphenylcyclopropenone sensitization with weekly scalp DPC. Whole blood, unfractionated, served as the material for total RNA extraction. Those who donated were patients with alopecia, 18 to 70 years of age, and suitable for DPC. Germline V gives CDR1 SQVTM, CDR2 ANQGSEA. The junction had 5 bases not matched to a gene; V was cut back by 5 bases and J by 8 bases. The CDR3 consists of 12 residues. One entry per CDR3 protein, called by TCRdb with MiXCR from the RACE reads. The sample holds some 53,000 distinct CDR3 sequences, about 11% seen once. The entry originates in a study of human T cells and chemical hapten exposure. Study results and caveats: Compared with pre-sensitization or healthy control sets, expanded TCRs clustered more. Once DPC sensitization occurred, TCRs above 1 in 1000 frequency showed no change.

This sequence originates from a woman aged 35 to 49 with alopecia areata. Some clones in this sample may be carry-over from other donors' samples. The source was whole blood, collected in connection with sensitization to the hapten diphenylcyclopropenone (DPC). The chain joins TRBV29-1 to TRBJ1-2; 10 bases agree with TRBD1. The CDR3 nucleotides read TGCAGCGTTCGACAGGGGGCTGTGGGCTACACCTTC. Translated: CSVRQGAVGYTF.